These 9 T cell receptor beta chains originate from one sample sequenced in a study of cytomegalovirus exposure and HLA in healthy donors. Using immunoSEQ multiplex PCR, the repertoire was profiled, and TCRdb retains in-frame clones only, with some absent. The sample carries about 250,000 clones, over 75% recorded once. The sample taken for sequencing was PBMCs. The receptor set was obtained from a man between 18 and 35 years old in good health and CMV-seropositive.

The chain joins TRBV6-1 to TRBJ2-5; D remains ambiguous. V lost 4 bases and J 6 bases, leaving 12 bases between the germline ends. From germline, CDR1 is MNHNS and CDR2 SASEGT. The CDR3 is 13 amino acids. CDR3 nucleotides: TGTGCCAGCAGTGGAGTGTGGATGCAGACCCAGTACTTC. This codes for CASSGVWMQTQYF.

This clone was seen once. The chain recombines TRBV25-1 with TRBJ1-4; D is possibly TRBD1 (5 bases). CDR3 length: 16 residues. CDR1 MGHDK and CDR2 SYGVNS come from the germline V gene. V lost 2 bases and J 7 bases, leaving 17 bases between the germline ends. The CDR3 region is CASSEASGPTAEKLFF. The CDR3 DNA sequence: TGTGCCAGCAGTGAAGCCTCGGGACCGACGGCTGAAAAACTGTTTTTT.

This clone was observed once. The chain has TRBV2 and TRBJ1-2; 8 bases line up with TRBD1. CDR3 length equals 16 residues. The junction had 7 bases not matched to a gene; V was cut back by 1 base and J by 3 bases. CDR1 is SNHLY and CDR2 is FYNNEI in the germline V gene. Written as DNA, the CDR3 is TGTGCCAGCAGTGAAGTGGGCAGGGGGCAGGACTATGGCTACACCTTC. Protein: CASSEVGRGQDYGYTF.

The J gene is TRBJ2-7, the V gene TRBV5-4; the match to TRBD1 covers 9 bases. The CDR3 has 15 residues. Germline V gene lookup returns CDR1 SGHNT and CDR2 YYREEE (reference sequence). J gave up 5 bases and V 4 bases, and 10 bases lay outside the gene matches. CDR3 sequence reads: CASSIPGTGFNEQYF. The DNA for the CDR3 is TGTGCCAGCAGCATTCCCGGGACAGGGTTTAACGAGCAGTACTTC.

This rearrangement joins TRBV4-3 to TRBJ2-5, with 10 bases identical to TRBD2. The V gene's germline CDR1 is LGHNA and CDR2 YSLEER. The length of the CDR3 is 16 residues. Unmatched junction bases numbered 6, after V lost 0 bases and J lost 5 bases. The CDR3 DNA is TGCGCCAGCAGCCAAGATCTAGCGGGAGCCGGGGAGACCCAGTACTTC. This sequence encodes CASSQDLAGAGETQYF.

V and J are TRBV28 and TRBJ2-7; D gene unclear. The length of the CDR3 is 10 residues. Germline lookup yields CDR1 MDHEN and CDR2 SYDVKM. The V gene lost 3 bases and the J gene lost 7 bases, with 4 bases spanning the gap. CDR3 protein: CASSLREQYF. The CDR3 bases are TGTGCCAGCAGTTTGAGAGAGCAGTACTTC. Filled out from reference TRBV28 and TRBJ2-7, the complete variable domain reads DVKVTQSSRYLVKRTGEKVFLECVQDMDHENMFWYRQDPGLGLRLIYFSYDVKMKEKGDIPEGYSVSREKKERFSLILESASTNQTSMYLCASSLREQYFGPGTRLTVT.

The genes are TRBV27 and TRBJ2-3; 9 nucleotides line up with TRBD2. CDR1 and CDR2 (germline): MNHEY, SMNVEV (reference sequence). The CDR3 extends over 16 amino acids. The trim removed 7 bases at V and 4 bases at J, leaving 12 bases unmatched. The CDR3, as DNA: TGTGCCAGCAATCGCGGGAGGGCCTCGATGTCAGATACGCAGTATTTT. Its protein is CASNRGRASMSDTQYF.

The CDR3 region is CASSPQGIRGNTIYF. CDR3 nucleotide sequence: TGTGCCAGCAGCCCTCAGGGGATTCGTGGAAACACCATATATTTT. This chain joins TRBV7-9 and TRBJ1-3; a weak D match, TRBD1 (6 bases). The germline CDR1 and CDR2 sequences are SEHNR and FQNEAQ (reference sequence). There are 15 residues in the CDR3. The V gene lost 5 bases and the J gene lost 3 bases, with 14 bases spanning the gap.

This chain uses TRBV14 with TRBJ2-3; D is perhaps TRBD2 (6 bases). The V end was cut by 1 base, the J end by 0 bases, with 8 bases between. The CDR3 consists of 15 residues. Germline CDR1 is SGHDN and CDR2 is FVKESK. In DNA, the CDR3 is TGTGCCAGCAGCCAAGGGGGGAGGAGCACAGATACGCAGTATTTT. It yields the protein CASSQGGRSTDTQYF.